These T cell receptor beta chains were read from a single sample in a study of shared clonotypes between healthy human individuals. Profiling relied on immunoSEQ multiplex PCR, and the TCRdb table lists in-frame clones only, not all of them. Seen here are about 1.5 million clones, under 99% observed once, and the top ten hold 0.4% to 0.45%. Sequences were obtained from naive CD4+ T cells sorted from blood. Source of these receptors: a man between 25 and 39 years old in good health. Each CDR3 is given with its conserved first and last residue. The D gene is left open where the match is weak. Part of the rows lack a size; the others show once, few, many or a class for expanded clones.

v_gene	j_gene	d_gene	abundance	CDR3nt	CDR3aa
TRBV29-1	TRBJ2-7	.	.	TGCAGCGTTGGCAATAAACGCGGTAACGAGCAGTACTTC	CSVGNKRGNEQYF
TRBV12-5	TRBJ2-1	TRBD2	.	TGTGCTAGTGGTTTGGTCCTAGCGGGGAAAGCCTACAATGAGCAGTTCTTC	CASGLVLAGKAYNEQFF
TRBV2	TRBJ2-7	TRBD1	.	TGTGCCAGCAATCCGGGACAGGGACCCTACGAGCAGTACTTC	CASNPGQGPYEQYF
TRBV5-1	TRBJ2-2	.	.	TGCGCCAGCAGCTTGCAAGGGGGTTACACCGGGGAGCTGTTTTTT	CASSLQGGYTGELFF
TRBV9	TRBJ2-1	.	.	TGTGCCAGCAGCGTAGACCCCGGGAACTCCAATGAGCAGTTCTTC	CASSVDPGNSNEQFF
TRBV5-8	TRBJ1-4	.	.	TGTGCCAGCAGGACCCAAAAACTGTTTTTT	CASRTQKLFF
TRBV28	TRBJ2-7	.	.	TGTGCCAGCAGTTCCTTAGGGCGTGGAGCCGGGACGAAACTCTACGAGCAGTACTTC	CASSSLGRGAGTKLYEQYF
TRBV7-2	TRBJ1-5	.	.	TGTGCCAGCAGTCTAGAGTGGGATCAGCCCCAGCATTTT	CASSLEWDQPQHF
TRBV19	TRBJ2-7	.	once	TGTGCCAGTAGTTCTCGACAGCCGGGTCTCTGGGAGCAGTACTTC	CASSSRQPGLWEQYF
TRBV7-9	TRBJ1-1	.	.	TGTGCCAGCAGCTTAAGTCTGGCAGGGGAAAGAAACACTGAAGCTTTCTTT	CASSLSLAGERNTEAFF
TRBV4-3	TRBJ2-3	.	.	TGCGCCAGCAGCCCCGCGGACAACACAGATACGCAGTATTTT	CASSPADNTDTQYF
TRBV5-4	TRBJ2-3	TRBD2	.	TGTGCCAGCAGCTTAGGACTAGCCCCAGATACGCAGTATTTT	CASSLGLAPDTQYF
TRBV5-4	TRBJ2-5	.	.	TGTGCCAGCAGCTTGGAGGGACCCCGGGGGAAGACCCAGTACTTC	CASSLEGPRGKTQYF
TRBV4-3	TRBJ1-4	TRBD1	.	TGCGCCAGCAGCCAAGATTCCAGGGGGTTTGGTAATGAAAAACTGTTTTTT	CASSQDSRGFGNEKLFF
TRBV14	TRBJ2-5	.	.	TGTGCCAGCAGCCCCTTGGTAATTCGTGAGACCCAGTACTTC	CASSPLVIRETQYF
TRBV18	TRBJ2-7	.	.	TGTGCCAGCTCACCCGTCCCGGGACAAATCCGATCCTACGAGCAGTACTTC	CASSPVPGQIRSYEQYF
TRBV4-1	TRBJ2-1	TRBD2	once	TGCGCCAGCAGCCTCGTCCCGGGACTAGCAGTGGATGAGCAGTTCTTC	CASSLVPGLAVDEQFF
TRBV15	TRBJ1-3	TRBD1	.	TGTGCCACCAGCAACCCGGACAGGAGAAACACCATATATTTT	CATSNPDRRNTIYF
TRBV10-3	TRBJ2-1	TRBD2	.	TGTGCCATCAGTGAGGGGACTACTTACAATGAGCAGTTCTTC	CAISEGTTYNEQFF
TRBV27	TRBJ1-5	TRBD1	.	TGTGCCAGCAGTTTAAGTGGCAGGGGGAGAAATCAGCCCCAGCATTTT	CASSLSGRGRNQPQHF
TRBV2	TRBJ2-7	TRBD2	.	TGTGCCAGCAGTGTGGATAGCGGGGCCTACGAGCAGTACTTC	CASSVDSGAYEQYF
TRBV7-8	TRBJ2-7	TRBD2	.	TGTGCCAGCAGCCAACCGGGACTAGCGGGGACCCCGTGGTACGAGCAGTACTTC	CASSQPGLAGTPWYEQYF
TRBV9	TRBJ1-1	.	.	TGTGCCAGCAGCGTATCGGCGGGTCTTGAAGCTTTCTTT	CASSVSAGLEAFF
TRBV11-1	TRBJ2-1	.	.	TGTGCCAGCAGTTCTAAGGGACGGCCAGACAATGAGCAGTTCTTC	CASSSKGRPDNEQFF
TRBV11-3	TRBJ2-1	.	.	TGTGCCAGCAGCTTAGCCGGCAGCAATGAGCAGTTCTTC	CASSLAGSNEQFF
TRBV20-1	TRBJ2-1	.	.	TGCAGTGCGGCGACAGTCAATGAGCAGTTCTTC	CSAATVNEQFF
TRBV29-1	TRBJ1-2	.	.	TGCAGTCCCGAGCCGAGGGCCTACGGCTACACCTTC	CSPEPRAYGYTF
TRBV5-4	TRBJ2-7	.	.	TGTGCCAGCAGCCCTCAGGGGGGGGTCTCCTACGAGCAGTACTTC	CASSPQGGVSYEQYF
TRBV6-5	TRBJ2-7	.	.	TGTGCCAGCAGTTACGGGGGCGGGAAGATCTTCGAGCAGTACTTC	CASSYGGGKIFEQYF
TRBV10-1	TRBJ2-7	.	once	TGCGCCAGCAGCCCTGGACTCCTCTACGAGCAGTACTTC	CASSPGLLYEQYF
TRBV11-2	TRBJ2-1	.	.	TGTGCCAGCAGCTCCGGTAGGGGTTACAATGAGCAGTTCTTC	CASSSGRGYNEQFF
TRBV28	TRBJ2-7	TRBD2	.	TGTGCCAGCAGTTTAAACTCCGCGGGAGATATCTACGAGCAGTACTTC	CASSLNSAGDIYEQYF
TRBV28	TRBJ2-1	TRBD2	.	TGTGCCAGCAGCCCGGGACTAGCGATGAATGAGCAGTTCTTC	CASSPGLAMNEQFF
TRBV2	TRBJ2-2	TRBD2	.	TGTGCCAGCAGTACATCCTTAGCGGGGGCCGGGGAGCTGTTTTTT	CASSTSLAGAGELFF
TRBV27	TRBJ2-7	TRBD1	.	TGTGCCAGCAGCTACCGGGACAGGGGATACTACGAGCAGTACTTC	CASSYRDRGYYEQYF
TRBV6-6	TRBJ2-7	TRBD2	.	TGTGCCAGCAGTTACGGTACTAGCGGGAATAGACAGCAGTACTTC	CASSYGTSGNRQQYF
TRBV7-3	TRBJ2-1	TRBD2	.	TGTGCCAGCAGCAAGACTAGCGGTTCCTACAATGAGCAGTTCTTC	CASSKTSGSYNEQFF
TRBV7-9	TRBJ2-2	.	.	TGTGCCAGCAGGTTGGGGGGCAGCACCGGGGAGCTGTTTTTT	CASRLGGSTGELFF
TRBV5-6	TRBJ1-5	TRBD1	.	TGTGCCAGCAGCTTGACAGGGGGGACTCAGCCCCAGCATTTT	CASSLTGGTQPQHF